A single TCR beta chain is shown here with its context. TCRdb re-called the 5' RACE reads; one entry per CDR3 protein, DNA not given. The table for this sample gives 400,000 to 550,000 distinct CDR3 sequences. Germline CDR1 reads MNHEY; CDR2 reads SVGEGT. The CDR3 is 17 residues long. The data were taken from a study of T cells expressing NK-cell markers. Across the whole study: Among the eight sequenced donors, seven tested HCMV-seropositive and one tested seronegative.

The clonotype was recovered from a woman aged 18-70 years in good health. This sequence joins TRBV6-2 or TRBV6-3 and TRBJ1-5; no DNA is available, so the TRBD1 call from TCRdb remains unchecked. The sample comprised blood T cells: a sorted CD56 or NKG2C T cell subset, CD4+ or CD8+ T cells, or bulk PBMC T cells (not recorded which). The CDR3 protein is CASSFQEGGSNNQPQHF.